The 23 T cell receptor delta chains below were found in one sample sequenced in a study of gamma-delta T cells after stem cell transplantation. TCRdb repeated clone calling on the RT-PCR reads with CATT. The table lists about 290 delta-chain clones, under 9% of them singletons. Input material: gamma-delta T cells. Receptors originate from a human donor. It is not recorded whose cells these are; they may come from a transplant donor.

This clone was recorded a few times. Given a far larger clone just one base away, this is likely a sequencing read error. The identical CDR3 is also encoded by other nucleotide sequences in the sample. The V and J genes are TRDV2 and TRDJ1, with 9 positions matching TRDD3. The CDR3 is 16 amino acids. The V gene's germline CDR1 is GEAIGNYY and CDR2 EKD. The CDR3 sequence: CACDDLTGGHTDKLIF. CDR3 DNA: TGTGCCTGTGACGACTTAACTGGGGGACACACAGATAAACTCATCTTT.

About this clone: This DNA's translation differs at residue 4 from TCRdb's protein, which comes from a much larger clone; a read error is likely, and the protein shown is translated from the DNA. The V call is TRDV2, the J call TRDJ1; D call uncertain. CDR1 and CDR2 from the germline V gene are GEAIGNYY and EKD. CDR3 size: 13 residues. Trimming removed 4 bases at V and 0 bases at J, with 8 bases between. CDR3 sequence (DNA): TGTGCCTGTGAAGCTGTGAACACCGATAAACTCATCTTT. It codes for CACEAVNTDKLIF.

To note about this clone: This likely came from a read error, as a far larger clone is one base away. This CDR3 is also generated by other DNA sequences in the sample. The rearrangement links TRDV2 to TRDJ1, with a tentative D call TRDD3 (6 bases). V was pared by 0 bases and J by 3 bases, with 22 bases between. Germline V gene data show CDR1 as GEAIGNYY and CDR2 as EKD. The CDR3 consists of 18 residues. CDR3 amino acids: CACDTVRTLGMLPDKLIF. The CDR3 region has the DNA TGTGCCTGTGACACCGTAAGAACGCTGGGGATGCTGCCCGATAAACTCATCTTT.

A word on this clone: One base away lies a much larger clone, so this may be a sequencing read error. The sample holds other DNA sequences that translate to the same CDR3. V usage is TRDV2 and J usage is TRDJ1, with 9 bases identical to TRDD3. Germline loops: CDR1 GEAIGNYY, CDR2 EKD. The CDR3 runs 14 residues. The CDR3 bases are TGTGCCTGTGACCCCTTGGGGGATAACGCTAAACTCATTTTT. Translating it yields CACDPLGDNAKLIF.

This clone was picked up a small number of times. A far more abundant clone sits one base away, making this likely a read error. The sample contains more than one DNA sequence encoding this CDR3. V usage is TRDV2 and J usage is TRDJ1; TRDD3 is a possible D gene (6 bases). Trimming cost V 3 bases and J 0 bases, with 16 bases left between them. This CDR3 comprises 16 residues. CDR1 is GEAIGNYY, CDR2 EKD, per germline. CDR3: CACDDLTGGHTDKLIF. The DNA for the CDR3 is TGTGCCTGTGACGACTTAACAGGGGGACACACCGATAAACTCATCTTT.

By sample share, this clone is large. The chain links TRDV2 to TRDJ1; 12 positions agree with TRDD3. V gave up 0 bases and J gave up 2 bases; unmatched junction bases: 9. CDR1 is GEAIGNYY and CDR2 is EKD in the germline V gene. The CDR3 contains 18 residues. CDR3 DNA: TGTGCCTGTGACACCTTGCTGGGGGATACGCGTGAAACCGATAAACTCATCTTT. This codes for CACDTLLGDTRETDKLIF.

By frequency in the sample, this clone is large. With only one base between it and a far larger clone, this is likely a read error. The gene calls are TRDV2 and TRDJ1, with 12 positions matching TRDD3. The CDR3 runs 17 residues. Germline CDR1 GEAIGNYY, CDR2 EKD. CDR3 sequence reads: CARDTVSGGYATDKLIF. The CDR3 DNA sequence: TGTGCCCGTGACACCGTCTCTGGGGGATACGCGACCGATAAACTCATCTTT.

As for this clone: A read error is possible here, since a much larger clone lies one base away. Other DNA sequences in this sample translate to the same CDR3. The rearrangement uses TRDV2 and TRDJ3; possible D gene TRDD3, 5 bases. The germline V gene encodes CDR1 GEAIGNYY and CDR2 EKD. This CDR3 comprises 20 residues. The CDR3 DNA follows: TGCGCCTGTGACACCGTGTCCGGGGAGGGATTCTCCTGGGACACCCGACAGATGTTTTTC. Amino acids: CACDTVSGEGFSWDTRQMFF.

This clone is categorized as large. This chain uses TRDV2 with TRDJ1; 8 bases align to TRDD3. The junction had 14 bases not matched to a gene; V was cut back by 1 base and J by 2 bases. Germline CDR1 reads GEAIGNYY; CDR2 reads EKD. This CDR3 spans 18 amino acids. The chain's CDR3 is CACDTLRIPVGDTDKLIF. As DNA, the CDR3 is TGTGCCTGTGACACATTACGAATTCCGGTGGGGGATACCGATAAACTCATCTTT.

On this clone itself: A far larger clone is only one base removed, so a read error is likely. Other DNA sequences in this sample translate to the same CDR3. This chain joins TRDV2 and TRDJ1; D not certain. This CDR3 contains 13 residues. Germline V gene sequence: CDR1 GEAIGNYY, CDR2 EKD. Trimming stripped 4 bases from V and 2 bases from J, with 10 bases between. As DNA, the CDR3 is TGTGCCTGTGATGCTGTGAATACCGATAAACTCATCTTT. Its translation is CACDAVNTDKLIF.

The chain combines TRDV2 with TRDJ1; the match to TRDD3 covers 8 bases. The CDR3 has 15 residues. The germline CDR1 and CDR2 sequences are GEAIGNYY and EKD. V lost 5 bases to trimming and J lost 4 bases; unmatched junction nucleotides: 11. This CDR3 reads CACVNLVGDLDKLIF. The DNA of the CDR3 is TGTGCCTGTGTCAATTTAGTGGGGGATCTCGATAAACTCATCTTT.

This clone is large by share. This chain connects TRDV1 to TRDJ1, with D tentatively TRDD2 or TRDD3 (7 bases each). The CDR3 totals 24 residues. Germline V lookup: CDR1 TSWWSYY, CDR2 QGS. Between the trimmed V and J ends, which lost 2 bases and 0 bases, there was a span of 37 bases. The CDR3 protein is CALGEVVSYVWLGAPGRYTDKLIF. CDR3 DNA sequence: TGTGCTCTTGGGGAAGTCGTTTCCTACGTATGGCTGGGGGCCCCTGGTAGGTACACCGATAAACTCATCTTT.

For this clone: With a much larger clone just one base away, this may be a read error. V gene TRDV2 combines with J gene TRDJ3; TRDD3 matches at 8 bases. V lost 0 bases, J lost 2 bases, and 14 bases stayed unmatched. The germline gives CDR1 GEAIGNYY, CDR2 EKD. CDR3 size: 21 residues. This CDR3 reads CACDTGNWGSESPWDTRQMFF. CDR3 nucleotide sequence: TGTGCCTGTGACACCGGAAACTGGGGGTCCGAGAGCCCCTGGGACACCCGACAGATGTTTTTC.

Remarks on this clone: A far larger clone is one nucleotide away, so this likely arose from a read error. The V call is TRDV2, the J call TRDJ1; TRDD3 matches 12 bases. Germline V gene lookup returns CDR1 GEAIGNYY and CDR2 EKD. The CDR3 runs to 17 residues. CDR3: CACDTVSGGYATDELIF. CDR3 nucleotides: TGTGCCTGTGACACCGTCTCTGGGGGATACGCGACCGATGAACTCATCTTT.

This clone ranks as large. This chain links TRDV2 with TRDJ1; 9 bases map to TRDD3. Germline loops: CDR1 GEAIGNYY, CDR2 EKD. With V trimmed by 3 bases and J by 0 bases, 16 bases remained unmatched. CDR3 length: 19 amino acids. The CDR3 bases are TGTGCCTGTGACGAGGCTTTGGCTGGGGGATTAAAGTACACCGATAAACTCATCTTT. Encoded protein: CACDEALAGGLKYTDKLIF.

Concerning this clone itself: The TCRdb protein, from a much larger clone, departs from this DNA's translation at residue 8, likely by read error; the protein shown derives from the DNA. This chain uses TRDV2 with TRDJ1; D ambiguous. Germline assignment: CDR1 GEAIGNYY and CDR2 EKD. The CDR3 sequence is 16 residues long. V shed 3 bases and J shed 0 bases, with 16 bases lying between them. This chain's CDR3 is CACDDLTVGHTDKLIF. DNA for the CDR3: TGTGCCTGTGACGACTTAACTGTGGGACACACCGATAAACTCATCTTT.

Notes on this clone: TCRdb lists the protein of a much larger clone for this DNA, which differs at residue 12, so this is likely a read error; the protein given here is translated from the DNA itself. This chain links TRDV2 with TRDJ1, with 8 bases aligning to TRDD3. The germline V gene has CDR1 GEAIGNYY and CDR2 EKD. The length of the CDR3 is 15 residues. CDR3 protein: CACHPLVGDTDNLIF. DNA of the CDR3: TGTGCCTGTCATCCCCTCGTCGGGGATACCGATAACCTCATCTTT.

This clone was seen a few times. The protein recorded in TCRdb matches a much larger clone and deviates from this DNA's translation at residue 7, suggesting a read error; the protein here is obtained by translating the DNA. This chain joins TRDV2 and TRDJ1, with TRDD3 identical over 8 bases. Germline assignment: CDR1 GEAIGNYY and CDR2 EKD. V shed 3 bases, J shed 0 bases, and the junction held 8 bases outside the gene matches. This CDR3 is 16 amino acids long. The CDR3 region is CACDDLAGGHTDKLIF. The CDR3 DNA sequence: TGTGCCTGTGACGACTTAGCTGGGGGACACACCGATAAACTCATCTTT.

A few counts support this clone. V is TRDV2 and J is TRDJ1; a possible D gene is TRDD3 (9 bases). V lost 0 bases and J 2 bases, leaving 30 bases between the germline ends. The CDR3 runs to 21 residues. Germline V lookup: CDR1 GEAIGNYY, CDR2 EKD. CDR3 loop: CACDTLPTVLGDNSATDKLIF. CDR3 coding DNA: TGTGCCTGTGACACCCTTCCTACCGTACTGGGGGACAATTCAGCTACCGATAAACTCATCTTT.

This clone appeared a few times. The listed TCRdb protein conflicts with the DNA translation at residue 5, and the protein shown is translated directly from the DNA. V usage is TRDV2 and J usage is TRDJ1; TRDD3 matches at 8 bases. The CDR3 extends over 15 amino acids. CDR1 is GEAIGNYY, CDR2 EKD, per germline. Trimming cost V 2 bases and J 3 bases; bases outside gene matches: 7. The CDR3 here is CACDNLTGGSDKLIF. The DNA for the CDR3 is TGTGCCTGTGACAACCTTACTGGGGGGTCCGATAAACTCATCTTT.

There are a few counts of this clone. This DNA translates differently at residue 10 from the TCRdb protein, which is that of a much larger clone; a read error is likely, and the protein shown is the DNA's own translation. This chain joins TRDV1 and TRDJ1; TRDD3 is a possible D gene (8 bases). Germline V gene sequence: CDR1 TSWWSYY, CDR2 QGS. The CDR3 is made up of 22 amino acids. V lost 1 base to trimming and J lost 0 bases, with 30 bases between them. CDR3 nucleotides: TGTGCTCTTGGGGAACCCTACTTCCTAATCGGGGGATATGGAGGTTACACCGATAAACTCATCTTT. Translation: CALGEPYFLIGGYGGYTDKLIF.

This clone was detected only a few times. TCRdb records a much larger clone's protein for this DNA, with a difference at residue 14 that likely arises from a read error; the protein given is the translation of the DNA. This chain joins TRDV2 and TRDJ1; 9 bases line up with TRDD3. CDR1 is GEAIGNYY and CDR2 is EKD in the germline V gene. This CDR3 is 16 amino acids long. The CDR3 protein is CACDDLTGGHTDKPIF. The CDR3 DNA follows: TGTGCCTGTGACGACTTAACTGGGGGACACACCGATAAACCCATCTTT.

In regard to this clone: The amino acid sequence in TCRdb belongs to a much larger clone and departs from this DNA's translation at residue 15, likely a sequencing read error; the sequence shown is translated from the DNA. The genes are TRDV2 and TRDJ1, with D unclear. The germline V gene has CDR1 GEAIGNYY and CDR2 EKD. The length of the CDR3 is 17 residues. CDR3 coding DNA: TGTGCCTGTGACACAGCCTCCCCGATGAGGGACACCGATAAACCCATCTTT. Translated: CACDTASPMRDTDKPIF.